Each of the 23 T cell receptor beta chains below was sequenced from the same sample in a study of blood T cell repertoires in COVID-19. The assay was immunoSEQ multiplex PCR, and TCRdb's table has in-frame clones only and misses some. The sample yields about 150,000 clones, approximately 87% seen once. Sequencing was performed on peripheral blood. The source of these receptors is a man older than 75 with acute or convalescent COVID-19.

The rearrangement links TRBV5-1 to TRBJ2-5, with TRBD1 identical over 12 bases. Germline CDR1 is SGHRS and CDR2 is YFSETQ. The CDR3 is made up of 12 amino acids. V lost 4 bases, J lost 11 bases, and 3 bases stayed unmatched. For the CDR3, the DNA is TGCGCCAGCAGCCAGGGACAGGGGGCGCAGTACTTC. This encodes CASSQGQGAQYF. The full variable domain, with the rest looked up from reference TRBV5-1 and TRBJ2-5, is KAGVTQTPRYLIKTRGQQVTLSCSPISGHRSVSWYQQTPGQGLQFLFEYFSETQRNKGNFPGRFSGRQFSNSRSEMNVSTLELGDSALYLCASSQGQGAQYFGPGTRLLVL.

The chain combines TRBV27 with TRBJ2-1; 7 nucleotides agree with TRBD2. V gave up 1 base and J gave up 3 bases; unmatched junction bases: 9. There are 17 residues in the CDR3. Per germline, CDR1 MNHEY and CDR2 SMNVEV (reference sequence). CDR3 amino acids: CASSLFRRGSRYNEQFF. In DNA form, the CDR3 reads TGTGCCAGCAGTTTATTCCGTCGCGGGAGCCGCTACAATGAGCAGTTCTTC.

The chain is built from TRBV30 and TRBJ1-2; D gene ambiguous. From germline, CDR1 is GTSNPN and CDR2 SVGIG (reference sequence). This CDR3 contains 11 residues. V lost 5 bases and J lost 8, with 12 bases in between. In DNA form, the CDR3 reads TGTGCCTGGCTCCCCGCGGGAGGCTACACCTTC. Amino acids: CAWLPAGGYTF.

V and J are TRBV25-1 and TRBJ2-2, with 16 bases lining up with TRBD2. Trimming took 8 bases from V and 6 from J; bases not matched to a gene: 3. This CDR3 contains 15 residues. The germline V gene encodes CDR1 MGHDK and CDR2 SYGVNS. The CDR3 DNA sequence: TGTGCCAGCTCGGGACTAGCGGGAGGGGCCGGGGAGCTGTTTTTT. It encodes CASSGLAGGAGELFF.

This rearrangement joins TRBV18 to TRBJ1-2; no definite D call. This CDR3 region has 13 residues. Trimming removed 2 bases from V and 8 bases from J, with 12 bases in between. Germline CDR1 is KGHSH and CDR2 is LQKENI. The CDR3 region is CASSPAPPGGYTF. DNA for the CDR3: TGTGCCAGCTCACCAGCGCCCCCGGGGGGCTACACCTTC.

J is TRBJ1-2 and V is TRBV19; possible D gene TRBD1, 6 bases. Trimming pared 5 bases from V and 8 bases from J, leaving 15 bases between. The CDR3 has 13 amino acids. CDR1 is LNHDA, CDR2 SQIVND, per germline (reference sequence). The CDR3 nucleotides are TGTGCCAGTAGTTCAGTAGGGGACACGGGCTACACCTTC. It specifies CASSSVGDTGYTF.

The CDR3 region is CASSVEWSSGSSGTDTQYF. The CDR3 DNA follows: TGTGCCAGCAGCGTAGAATGGTCTAGCGGGAGCTCTGGCACAGATACGCAGTATTTT. The chain is built from TRBV9 and TRBJ2-3; 10 nucleotides match TRBD2. This CDR3 has 19 residues. V gave up 0 bases and J gave up 1 base; unmatched junction bases: 11. Germline V gene data show CDR1 as SGDLS and CDR2 as YYNGEE.

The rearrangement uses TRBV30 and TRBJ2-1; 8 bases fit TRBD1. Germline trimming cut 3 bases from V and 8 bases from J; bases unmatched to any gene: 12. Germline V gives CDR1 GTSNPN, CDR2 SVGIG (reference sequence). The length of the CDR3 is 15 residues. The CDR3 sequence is CAWRQPGQARHEQFF. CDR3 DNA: TGTGCCTGGAGGCAACCGGGACAGGCCCGCCATGAGCAGTTCTTC.

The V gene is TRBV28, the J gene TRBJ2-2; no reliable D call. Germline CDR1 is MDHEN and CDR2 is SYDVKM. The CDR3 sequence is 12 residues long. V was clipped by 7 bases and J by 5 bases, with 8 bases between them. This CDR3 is CASTAQTGELFF. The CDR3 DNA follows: TGTGCCAGCACCGCACAGACCGGGGAGCTGTTTTTT.

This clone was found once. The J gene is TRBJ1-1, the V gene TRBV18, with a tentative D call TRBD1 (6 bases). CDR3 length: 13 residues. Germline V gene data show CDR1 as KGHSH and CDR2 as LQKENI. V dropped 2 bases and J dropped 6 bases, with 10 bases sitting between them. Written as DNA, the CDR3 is TGTGCCAGCTCACCAGGGGGCAGGGCTGAAGCTTTCTTT. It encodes CASSPGGRAEAFF.

CDR3 in DNA: TGTGCCAGCAGTGAGCTTGGGACAGGGACAGAAAAACTGTTTTTT. Translating gives CASSELGTGTEKLFF. This chain uses TRBV6-1 with TRBJ1-4; 9 positions match TRBD1. The V gene end was trimmed by 3 bases and the J gene end by 8 bases; junction bases not matched to a gene: 7. Germline V gene lookup returns CDR1 MNHNS and CDR2 SASEGT. The CDR3 runs 15 residues.

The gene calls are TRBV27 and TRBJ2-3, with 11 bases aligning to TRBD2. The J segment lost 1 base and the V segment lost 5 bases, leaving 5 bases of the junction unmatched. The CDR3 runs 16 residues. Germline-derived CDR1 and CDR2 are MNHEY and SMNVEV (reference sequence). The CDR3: CASSPLAGARTDTQYF. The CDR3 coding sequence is TGTGCCAGCAGTCCACTAGCGGGGGCACGCACAGATACGCAGTATTTT.

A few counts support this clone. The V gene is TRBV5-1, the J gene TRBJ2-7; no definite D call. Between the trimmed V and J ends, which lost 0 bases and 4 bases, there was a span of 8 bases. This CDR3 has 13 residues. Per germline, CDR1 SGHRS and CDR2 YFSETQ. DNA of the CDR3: TGCGCCAGCAGCTTGGCTAACAGTTACGAGCAGTACTTC. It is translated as CASSLANSYEQYF.

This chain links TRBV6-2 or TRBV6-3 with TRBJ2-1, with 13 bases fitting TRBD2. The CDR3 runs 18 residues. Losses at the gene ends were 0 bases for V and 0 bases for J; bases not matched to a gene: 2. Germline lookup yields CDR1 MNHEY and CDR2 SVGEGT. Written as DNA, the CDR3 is TGTGCCAGCAGTTACTCGGGACTAGCGGGATCCTCCTACAATGAGCAGTTCTTC. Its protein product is CASSYSGLAGSSYNEQFF.

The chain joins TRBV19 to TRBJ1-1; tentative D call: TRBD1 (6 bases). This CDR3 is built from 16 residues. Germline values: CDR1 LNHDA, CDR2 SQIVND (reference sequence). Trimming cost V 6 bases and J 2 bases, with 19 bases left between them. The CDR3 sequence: CASRPIGQQKNTEAFF. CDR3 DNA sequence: TGTGCCAGTAGGCCAATAGGACAGCAGAAAAACACTGAAGCTTTCTTT. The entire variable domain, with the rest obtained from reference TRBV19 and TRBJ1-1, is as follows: DGGITQSPKYLFRKEGQNVTLSCEQNLNHDAMYWYRQDPGQGLRLIYYSQIVNDFQKGDIAEGYSVSREKKESFPLTVTSAQKNPTAFYLCASRPIGQQKNTEAFFGQGTRLTVV.

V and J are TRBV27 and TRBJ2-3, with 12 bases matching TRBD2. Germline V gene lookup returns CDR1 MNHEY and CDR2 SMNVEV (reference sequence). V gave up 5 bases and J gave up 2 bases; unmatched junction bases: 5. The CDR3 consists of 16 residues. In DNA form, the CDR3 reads TGTGCCAGCAGTGACAGACTAGCGGGAGACACAGATACGCAGTATTTT. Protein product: CASSDRLAGDTDTQYF.

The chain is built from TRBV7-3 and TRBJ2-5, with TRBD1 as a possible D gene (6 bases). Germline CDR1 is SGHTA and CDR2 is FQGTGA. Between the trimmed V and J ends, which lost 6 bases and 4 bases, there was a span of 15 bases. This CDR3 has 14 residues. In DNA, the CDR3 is TGTGCCAGCAGTACCGGGACACCAGGAGAGACCCAGTACTTC. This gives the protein CASSTGTPGETQYF. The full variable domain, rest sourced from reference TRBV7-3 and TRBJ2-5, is GAGVSQTPSNKVTEKGKYVELRCDPISGHTALYWYRQSLGQGPEFLIYFQGTGAADDSGLPNDRFFAVRPEGSVSTLKIQRTERGDSAVYLCASSTGTPGETQYFGPGTRLLVL.

CDR3 region: CASSQDRGPYEQYF. CDR3 nucleotides: TGTGCCAGCAGCCAGGACAGGGGCCCCTACGAGCAGTACTTC. The genes are TRBV3-1 (or the pseudogene TRBV3-2) and TRBJ2-7; 9 positions match TRBD1. This CDR3 is built from 14 residues. The V gene's germline CDR1 is LGHDT and CDR2 YNNKEL (reference sequence). The trim removed 3 bases at V and 2 bases at J, leaving 2 bases unmatched.

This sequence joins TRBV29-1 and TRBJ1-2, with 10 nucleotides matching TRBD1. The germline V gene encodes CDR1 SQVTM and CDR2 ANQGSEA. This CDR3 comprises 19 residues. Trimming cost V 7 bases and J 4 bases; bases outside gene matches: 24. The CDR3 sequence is CSAVPDGRTGGAGGYGYTF. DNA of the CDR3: TGCAGCGCGGTTCCCGATGGTAGGACAGGGGGGGCTGGTGGCTATGGCTACACCTTC.

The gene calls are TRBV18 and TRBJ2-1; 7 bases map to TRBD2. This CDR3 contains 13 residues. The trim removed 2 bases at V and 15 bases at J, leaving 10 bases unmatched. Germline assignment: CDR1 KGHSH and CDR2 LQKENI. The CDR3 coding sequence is TGTGCCAGCTCACCATCAGAGCGGGACCGTCCGTTCTTC. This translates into CASSPSERDRPFF.

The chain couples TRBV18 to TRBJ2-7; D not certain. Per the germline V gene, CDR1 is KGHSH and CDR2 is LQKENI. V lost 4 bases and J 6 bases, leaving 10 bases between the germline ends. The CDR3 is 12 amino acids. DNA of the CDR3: TGTGCCAGCTCACTTAAGAGGAGCGAGCAGTACTTC. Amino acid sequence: CASSLKRSEQYF.

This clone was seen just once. The CDR3 protein is CASSPPGRDGTEAFF. The CDR3 DNA follows: TGTGCCAGCTCACCCCCCGGGAGGGATGGGACTGAAGCTTTCTTT. The chain employs TRBV18 and TRBJ1-1, with D unclear. V shed 3 bases and J shed 5 bases, with 16 bases lying between them. The length of the CDR3 is 15 residues. CDR1 KGHSH and CDR2 LQKENI come from the germline V gene.

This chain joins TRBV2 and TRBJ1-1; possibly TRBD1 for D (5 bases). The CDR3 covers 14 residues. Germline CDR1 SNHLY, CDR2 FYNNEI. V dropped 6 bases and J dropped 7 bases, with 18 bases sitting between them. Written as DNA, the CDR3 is TGTGCCAGCAGACCCACAGGAACTTCCCTTGAAGCTTTCTTT. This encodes CASRPTGTSLEAFF.